The 14 T cell receptor beta chains listed next were all sequenced from one sample in a study of cytomegalovirus exposure and HLA in healthy donors. Libraries were prepared by immunoSEQ multiplex PCR; TCRdb keeps only in-frame clonotypes and omits some of them. The data show about 240,000 clones, approximately 84% seen once. The sequenced sample consisted of PBMCs. The receptors originated from a woman aged 30 to 39 in good health and CMV-seropositive.

The rearrangement links TRBV27 to TRBJ2-7, with 7 bases that match TRBD2. V lost 5 bases to trimming and J lost 4 bases; unmatched junction nucleotides: 8. The CDR3 covers 14 residues. The V gene's germline CDR1 is MNHEY and CDR2 SMNVEV (reference sequence). CDR3 nucleotide sequence: TGTGCCAGCAGTCCTCGCGGGAGCAGGTACGAGCAGTACTTC. Protein sequence: CASSPRGSRYEQYF.

V gene TRBV5-4 combines with J gene TRBJ2-7; 7 nucleotides line up with TRBD2. V dropped 4 bases and J dropped 7; count of bases not matched to a gene: 5. The CDR3 runs to 12 residues. Germline V gene lookup returns CDR1 SGHNT and CDR2 YYREEE (reference sequence). The CDR3 bases are TGTGCCAGCAGCCCACTGGGGGGGGAGCAGTACTTC. It yields the protein CASSPLGGEQYF.

The chain recombines TRBV5-6 with TRBJ1-1; tentatively, D is TRBD1 (6 bases). Looked up from germline, CDR1 is SGHDT and CDR2 is YYEEEE. This CDR3 is built from 15 residues. Trimming cost V 5 bases and J 3 bases, with 17 bases left between them. The CDR3 spells CASRGASLGYTEAFF. DNA of the CDR3: TGTGCCAGCAGGGGGGCCTCCCTGGGGTACACTGAAGCTTTCTTT. Filled out from reference TRBV5-6 and TRBJ1-1, the complete variable domain reads DAGVTQSPTHLIKTRGQQVTLRCSPKSGHDTVSWYQQALGQGPQFIFQYYEEEERQRGNFPDRFSGHQFPNYSSELNVNALLLGDSALYLCASRGASLGYTEAFFGQGTRLTVV.

This rearrangement joins TRBV5-1 to TRBJ2-2; no clear D. The V gene lost 3 bases and the J gene lost 0 bases, with 9 bases spanning the gap. CDR1 and CDR2 (germline): SGHRS, YFSETQ. The CDR3 sequence is 15 residues long. The CDR3 DNA reads TGCGCCAGCAGCTCCACAGCCACGAACACCGGGGAGCTGTTTTTT. It yields the protein CASSSTATNTGELFF. Drawing the rest from reference TRBV5-1 and TRBJ2-2, the complete variable domain is KAGVTQTPRYLIKTRGQQVTLSCSPISGHRSVSWYQQTPGQGLQFLFEYFSETQRNKGNFPGRFSGRQFSNSRSEMNVSTLELGDSALYLCASSSTATNTGELFFGEGSRLTVL.

This chain joins TRBV2 and TRBJ1-1; 7 bases line up with TRBD1. The V and J ends lost 6 bases and 3 bases, in that order; junction bases with no gene match: 4. This CDR3 contains 13 residues. The germline V gene has CDR1 SNHLY and CDR2 FYNNEI. CDR3 DNA: TGTGCCAGCAGGGTTACAGGGGACACTGAAGCTTTCTTT. Residues: CASRVTGDTEAFF.

J is TRBJ2-5 and V is TRBV10-1, with a tentative D call TRBD2 (5 bases). V was clipped by 4 bases and J by 5 bases, with 11 bases between them. Germline lookup yields CDR1 WNHNN and CDR2 SYGVQD (reference sequence). The CDR3 totals 13 residues. CDR3 region: CASSGGQLETQYF. Written as DNA, the CDR3 is TGCGCCAGCAGTGGCGGGCAGCTGGAGACCCAGTACTTC.

CDR3: CASSLAASPGNVLTF. The CDR3 DNA is TGTGCCAGCTCACTGGCGGCCAGTCCGGGCAACGTCCTGACTTTC. The chain has TRBV18 and TRBJ2-6, with D hard to call. Germline V lookup: CDR1 KGHSH, CDR2 LQKENI. This CDR3 has 15 amino acids. The V and J ends lost 4 bases and 9 bases respectively, with 16 bases between them.

The V call is TRBV10-3, the J call TRBJ1-4; the D gene is possibly TRBD1 (5 bases). The CDR3 consists of 16 residues. Between the trimmed V and J ends, which lost 2 bases and 1 base, there was a span of 11 bases. CDR1 and CDR2 (germline): ENHRY, SYGVKD. In nucleotides, the CDR3 is TGTGCCATCAGTGAGGGGTCGGGGGGAACTAATGAAAAACTGTTTTTT. Encoded protein: CAISEGSGGTNEKLFF.

The CDR3, as DNA: TGTGCCAGCAGACAGGGCCCTGAAGCTTTCTTT. Translated, it gives CASRQGPEAFF. The gene calls are TRBV6-5 and TRBJ1-1; maybe TRBD1 (6 bases). Trimming stripped 6 bases from V and 6 bases from J, with 8 bases between. CDR3 length: 11 residues. Germline CDR1 reads MNHEY; CDR2 reads SVGAGI.

This clone was seen more than once but under ten times. The rearrangement uses TRBV30 and TRBJ1-3; D gene ambiguous. V lost 1 base and J 4 bases, leaving 2 bases between the germline ends. Per the germline V gene, CDR1 is GTSNPN and CDR2 is SVGIG (reference sequence). The CDR3 consists of 11 residues. Written as DNA, the CDR3 is TGTGCCTGGAGTGCAGGAAACACCATATATTTT. This translates into CAWSAGNTIYF. Combining the CDR3 with reference TRBV30 and TRBJ1-3 gives the whole variable domain SQTIHQWPATLVQPVGSPLSLECTVEGTSNPNLYWYRQAAGRGLQLLFYSVGIGQISSEVPQNLSASRPQDRQFILSSKKLLLSDSGFYLCAWSAGNTIYFGEGSWLTVV.

This chain uses TRBV5-1 with TRBJ2-3; D gene ambiguous. The germline V gene has CDR1 SGHRS and CDR2 YFSETQ. V lost 5 bases, J lost 2 bases, and 18 bases lay in between. CDR3 length equals 16 residues. CDR3 sequence (DNA): TGCGCCAGCAGTCCCGACACCCTCCAAATCACAGATACGCAGTATTTT. Its translation: CASSPDTLQITDTQYF.

This clone occurred once. The genes are TRBV29-1 and TRBJ2-7, with 12 bases matching TRBD2. CDR3 length: 13 amino acids. V was pared by 6 bases and J by 6 bases, with 6 bases of the junction left unmatched. Germline V gene data show CDR1 as SQVTM and CDR2 as ANQGSEA. Here the CDR3 reads CSVATSGSSEQYF. The CDR3 DNA reads TGCAGCGTGGCGACTAGCGGGAGTTCCGAGCAGTACTTC.

CDR3 loop: CASSLLRGQTDTQYF. The CDR3 DNA is TGCGCCAGCAGCTTACTACGGGGTCAAACCGATACGCAGTATTTT. The rearrangement joins TRBV5-1 to TRBJ2-3; possible D gene TRBD2, 5 bases. Between the trimmed V and J ends, which lost 2 bases and 6 bases, there was a span of 16 bases. The germline gives CDR1 SGHRS, CDR2 YFSETQ. This CDR3 has 15 residues.

The chain combines TRBV5-1 with TRBJ2-3; D ambiguous. CDR3 length equals 15 residues. Trimming took 3 bases from V and 0 from J, leaving 11 bases between them. The germline V gene encodes CDR1 SGHRS and CDR2 YFSETQ. The CDR3 loop reads CASSSTPASTDTQYF. DNA of the CDR3: TGCGCCAGCAGCTCAACTCCCGCTAGCACAGATACGCAGTATTTT.